This T cell receptor (beta chain) stems from a study of molecular identifiers for immune sequencing clone quantification (dated by TCRdb to about 2018). With respect to the entire study: In a replicate experiment, RNA from roughly 21,000 or 96,000 naive CD8 T cells was split into five aliquots, four of which were sequenced. This methods study used CD8 T cells to benchmark TCR RNA copy counting and molecular-identifier clustering-based TCR repertoire sequencing (MIDCIRS). Results the study describes overall, beyond this receptor: Highly expanded clone sizes could be underestimated because identical TCR molecules may share a barcode. Naive libraries contained spiked-in Jurkat TCR RNA (around ten copies' worth), which is not part of the donor repertoire. When barcode sub-clustering was not used, chimeric consensus sequences inflated TCR diversity, with chimeras reaching as high as 47%. In CMV-specific effector cells, clones with more than 20 RNA copies accounted for over 99% of molecules, whereas in naive cells such clones accounted for under 1%. Modeling estimated around 3 recovered TCR RNA copies per cell, compared with about ten by digital PCR, which implies about 30% capture efficiency. Even against a background of one million naive CD8 T cells, spiked-in Jurkat TCR RNA amounting to a single cell's worth was reported to be detectable.

The library relied on PCR. The reads were generated on an Illumina HiSeq 4000. Preparation of bulk TCR libraries followed a previously described approach, with the TCR primers listed in Table S5. Total RNA was purified with the Qiagen AllPrep DNA/RNA kit. Before analysis, reads from multiple sequencing runs of one library were combined. As for how the authors treated the data: Only reads with exact TCR constant sequence were kept, trimmed to 150 nt, and grouped by their 12-nt molecular barcodes. Within each barcode group, reads were sub-clustered at a 15% Levenshtein threshold, and quality-weighted consensus sequences were built per RNA molecule. Non-functional sequences were discarded, and so were lower-count sequences lying one edit away from another sequence. Based on fitting two negative binomial distributions, any barcode sub-cluster with under 20% of the maximum read count was discarded. TCRdb's own reprocessing of the public reads used fastp at Q25 and MiXCR and kept productive beta chains. Here each entry gathers all rows of one CDR3 protein and keeps the most common genes and DNA. The authors' filters were not applied to this entry. A total of about half a million distinct CDR3 sequences appear in this sample, about a fifth of them only once. The ten most abundant clones make up 0.84% of the sample.

Naive CD8 T cell libraries were made from approximately 22,000 to 940,000 sorted cells using 10%, 30% or 50% of purified RNA. Naive CD8 T cells, defined as CD8+CD4-CCR7+CD45RA+, were FACS-sorted into RLT Plus buffer on a BD FACSAria II. To test detection sensitivity, Jurkat RNA equivalent to roughly nine TCR copies was spiked into samples of about 17,000-1,100,000 naive CD8 T cells. Enrichment of CD8 T cells was performed with RosetteSep CD8+ T Cell Enrichment Cocktail and Ficoll-Paque, after which ACK red cell lysis was carried out. CDR3 length: 12 amino acids, cysteine to phenylalanine. The only DNA kept is the CDR3, 36 bases in frame from the first base. From a lookup of the germline V gene, CDR1 and CDR2 are MGHDK and SYGVNS. Between the V and J ends, shortened by 2 bases and 6 bases respectively, the junction contains 5 bases. Concerning this clonotype itself: The antigen this receptor binds is unknown. Base quality data are lacking; no much larger clone is found one base away.

This receptor was obtained from a human donor in good health. Some libraries in this study had Jurkat cell RNA spiked in. The V gene is TRBV25-1 and the J gene is TRBJ2-1, with the D gene not clear enough to name. The source material was naive CD8+ T cells from blood, with Jurkat cell RNA spiked in. This sample's cell subset or site label indicates: FACS-sorted CD8+CD4-CCR7+CD45RA+ naive T cells. In nucleotide form, the sequence is TGTGCCAGCAGTGAACAAGGCAATGAGCAGTTCTTC. Translated, it gives CASSEQGNEQFF.